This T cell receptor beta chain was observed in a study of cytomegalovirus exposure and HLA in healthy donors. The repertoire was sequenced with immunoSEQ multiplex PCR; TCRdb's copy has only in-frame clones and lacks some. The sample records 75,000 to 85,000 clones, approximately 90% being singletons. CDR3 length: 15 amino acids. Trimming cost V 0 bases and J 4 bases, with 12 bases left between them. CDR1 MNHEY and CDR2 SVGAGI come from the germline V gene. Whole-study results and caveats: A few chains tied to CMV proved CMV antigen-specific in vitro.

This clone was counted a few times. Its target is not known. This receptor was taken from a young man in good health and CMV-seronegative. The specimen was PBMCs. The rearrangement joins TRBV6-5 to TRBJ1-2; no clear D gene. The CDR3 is CASSYSPRGSYGYTF. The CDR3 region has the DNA TGTGCCAGCAGTTACTCGCCGCGTGGGAGCTATGGCTACACCTTC.